These 10 T cell receptor beta chains were all obtained from the same sample, sequenced in a study of blood T cell repertoires in COVID-19. The method was immunoSEQ multiplex PCR; TCRdb's version includes in-frame clones alone and lacks a portion of them. The table lists about 84,000 clones, roughly 95% of them singletons. Sequencing was performed on peripheral blood. Every receptor here comes from a human donor with active COVID-19. The donor label of this sample is uncertain.

This sequence joins TRBV5-1 and TRBJ2-3; 9 bases are shared with TRBD1. The V gene end was trimmed by 5 bases and the J gene end by 3 bases; junction bases not matched to a gene: 4. CDR3 size: 14 residues. Germline CDR1 and CDR2: SGHRS and YFSETQ. The chain's CDR3 is CASRSGTGTDTQYF. CDR3 sequence (DNA): TGCGCCAGCAGATCCGGGACAGGGACAGATACGCAGTATTTT.

The rearrangement joins TRBV5-1 to TRBJ2-1, with a possible D match to TRBD1 (6 bases). This CDR3 is built from 15 residues. CDR1 is SGHRS, CDR2 YFSETQ, per germline. Between the trimmed V and J ends, which lost 5 bases and 2 bases, there was a span of 14 bases. The CDR3 DNA follows: TGCGCCAGCAGGGACAGTCCGGGCCCCTACAATGAGCAGTTCTTC. Its translation is CASRDSPGPYNEQFF. Combining the CDR3 with reference TRBV5-1 and TRBJ2-1 gives the whole variable domain KAGVTQTPRYLIKTRGQQVTLSCSPISGHRSVSWYQQTPGQGLQFLFEYFSETQRNKGNFPGRFSGRQFSNSRSEMNVSTLELGDSALYLCASRDSPGPYNEQFFGPGTRLTVL.

The rearrangement links TRBV11-3 to TRBJ2-1; D is perhaps TRBD1 (6 bases). Germline values: CDR1 SGHNT, CDR2 YENEEA. The length of the CDR3 is 15 residues. V lost 2 bases to trimming and J lost 7 bases, with 15 bases between them. The CDR3, as DNA: TGTGCCAGCAGCTTAACCCAGGGGTCGTCGAATGAGCAGTTCTTC. This sequence encodes CASSLTQGSSNEQFF.

The chain employs TRBV5-1 and TRBJ1-4; D unresolved. Germline V gene lookup returns CDR1 SGHRS and CDR2 YFSETQ. The V end lost 3 bases, the J end lost 10 bases, and 10 bases lay between the germline ends. CDR3 length equals 12 residues. For the CDR3, the DNA is TGCGCCAGCAGCTCCGATCGAGGAAAACTGTTTTTT. This sequence encodes CASSSDRGKLFF.

V is TRBV5-4 and J is TRBJ1-1, with D unclear. This CDR3 spans 15 amino acids. CDR1 is SGHNT and CDR2 is YYREEE in the germline V gene (reference sequence). Between the trimmed V and J ends, which lost 6 bases and 1 base, there was a span of 16 bases. CDR3 loop: CASMRASETNTEAFF. In DNA form, the CDR3 reads TGTGCCAGCATGAGGGCCTCAGAAACGAACACTGAAGCTTTCTTT.

The chain has TRBV5-1 and TRBJ2-6, with 7 bases matching TRBD2. This CDR3 has 16 residues. Trimming at V came to 4 bases and at J to 2 bases, leaving 6 bases not matched to a gene. Germline V gives CDR1 SGHRS, CDR2 YFSETQ. The CDR3 region is CASSQQAGAGANVLTF. DNA of the CDR3: TGCGCCAGCAGCCAACAGGCGGGAGCTGGGGCCAACGTCCTGACTTTC.

The count of this clone is one. The V and J genes are TRBV11-3 and TRBJ1-1, with D tentatively TRBD1 (5 bases). The CDR3 is 15 amino acids. Germline loops: CDR1 SGHNT, CDR2 YENEEA. The ends were cut back, 0 bases at V and 0 bases at J, with 8 bases in the middle. The CDR3 protein is CASSLDQGMNTEAFF. CDR3 in DNA: TGTGCCAGCAGCTTAGATCAGGGAATGAACACTGAAGCTTTCTTT.

V gene TRBV11-3 combines with J gene TRBJ1-2; tentative D call: TRBD1 (5 bases). Trimming took 5 bases from V and 0 from J, leaving 19 bases between them. The germline V gene has CDR1 SGHNT and CDR2 YENEEA. This CDR3 has 17 amino acids. The CDR3 protein is CASSPNWGRRANYGYTF. CDR3 DNA: TGTGCCAGCAGCCCTAATTGGGGCAGACGAGCTAACTATGGCTACACCTTC.

This clone was counted only a few times. The V and J genes are TRBV7-9 and TRBJ1-5; 7 nucleotides agree with TRBD1. The CDR3 is made up of 16 amino acids. The germline V gene encodes CDR1 SEHNR and CDR2 FQNEAQ (reference sequence). Trimming removed 5 bases from V and 4 bases from J; junction bases left unmatched: 11. CDR3 protein: CASSPQGELPNQPQHF. In DNA, the CDR3 is TGTGCCAGCAGCCCGCAGGGGGAGCTTCCGAATCAGCCCCAGCATTTT.

This rearrangement joins TRBV6-2 or TRBV6-3 to TRBJ2-7; 10 bases are a match to TRBD1. This CDR3 spans 15 amino acids. Germline trimming cut 1 base from V and 3 bases from J; bases unmatched to any gene: 3. Germline V gene data show CDR1 as MNHEY and CDR2 as SVGEGT. The CDR3 loop is CASSYLDRGHYEQYF. The CDR3 DNA sequence: TGTGCCAGCAGTTACTTAGACAGGGGGCACTACGAGCAGTACTTC.